The sequence of this TCR beta chain was determined in a study of blood T cell repertoires in COVID-19. Trimming cost V 2 bases and J 5 bases; bases outside gene matches: 5. The germline gives CDR1 LGHNT, CDR2 FRNRAP. The CDR3 is 14 residues long. TCRdb keeps only in-frame clones here, not all; method: immunoSEQ multiplex PCR. Among about 260,000 clones listed, over 80% were seen once. V and J are TRBV12-5 and TRBJ1-1, with TRBD1 matching 7 bases. The sequencing sample was made of peripheral blood. This receptor was obtained from a woman in her thirties or forties with acute or convalescent COVID-19. The CDR3, as DNA: TGTGCTAGTGGTTTGTTAGCAGGGGGTACTGAAGCTTTCTTT. Residues: CASGLLAGGTEAFF.